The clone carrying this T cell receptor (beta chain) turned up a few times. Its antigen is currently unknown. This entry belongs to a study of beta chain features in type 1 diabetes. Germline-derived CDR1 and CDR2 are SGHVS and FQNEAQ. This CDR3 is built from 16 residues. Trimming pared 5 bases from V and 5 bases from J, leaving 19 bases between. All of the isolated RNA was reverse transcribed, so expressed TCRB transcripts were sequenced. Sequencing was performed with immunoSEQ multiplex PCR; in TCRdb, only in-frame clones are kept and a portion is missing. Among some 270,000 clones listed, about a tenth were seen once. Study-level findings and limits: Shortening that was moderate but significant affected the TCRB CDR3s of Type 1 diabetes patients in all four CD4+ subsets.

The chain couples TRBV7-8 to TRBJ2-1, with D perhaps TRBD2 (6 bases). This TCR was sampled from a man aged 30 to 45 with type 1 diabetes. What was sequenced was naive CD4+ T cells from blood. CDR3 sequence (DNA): TGTGCCAGCAGCGCCTACAGGTCTTGGAGGGACAATGAGCAGTTCTTC. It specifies CASSAYRSWRDNEQFF.